This record looks at one TCR beta chain sequence and its context. Its antigen is unidentified. This specimen comes from a study of cytomegalovirus exposure and HLA in healthy donors. Study as a whole: Prior work identified roughly 120 million unique TCR beta sequences in roughly 190 million T cells.

The V segment lost 4 bases and the J segment 8 bases; nucleotides outside the gene matches: 12. In germline, CDR1 is MNHEY, CDR2 SMNVEV (reference sequence). This CDR3 contains 15 residues. The study ran its PCR with 60 Vbeta and 13 Jbeta primers. TCRdb keeps only in-frame clones here, not all; method: immunoSEQ multiplex PCR. The sample yields around 110,000 clones, about two thirds seen once. Findings of the study overall: Generally TCR sequences proved uncommon, though certain public TCRs appeared in numerous donors. Later analysis showed most CMV-associated TCR beta chains appearing HLA-restricted.

The sequence derives from a man aged 25-45 years in good health and CMV-seropositive. The chain combines TRBV27 with TRBJ1-2; 8 bases are a match to TRBD1. The sequenced sample consisted of PBMCs. The CDR3 here is CASSSLLDRVGGYTF. CDR3 nucleotide sequence: TGTGCCAGCAGTTCCCTCCTGGACAGGGTAGGGGGCTACACCTTC.